The 21 T cell receptor beta chains presented below share a single source sample, sequenced in a study of T cell changes during pregnancy in multiple sclerosis. Libraries were prepared by immunoSEQ multiplex PCR; TCRdb keeps only in-frame clonotypes and omits some of them. The sample consists of about 40,000 clones, 88% of them appearing once. Here the sequenced sample was peripheral blood, taken in the first trimester of pregnancy. These receptors all stem from a female donor in good health, enrolled as a control in a pregnancy study.

The V and J genes are TRBV6-6 and TRBJ2-3, with TRBD2 matching 7 bases. Germline CDR1 reads MNHNY; CDR2 reads SVGAGI (reference sequence). This CDR3 contains 13 residues. Trimming took 5 bases from V and 6 from J; bases not matched to a gene: 5. The CDR3 loop reads CASSPSGLDTQYF. In nucleotides, the CDR3 is TGTGCCAGCAGTCCTAGCGGTCTGGATACGCAGTATTTT.

This chain links TRBV28 with TRBJ2-3, with TRBD1 identical over 9 bases. V dropped 6 bases and J dropped 5; count of bases not matched to a gene: 9. There are 15 residues in the CDR3. CDR1 and CDR2 from the germline V gene are MDHEN and SYDVKM. CDR3 bases: TGTGCCAGCAGCGGCGACAGGGGGAGAAGAGATACGCAGTATTTT. Residues: CASSGDRGRRDTQYF.

This clone is categorized as medium-sized. The sample holds other DNA sequences that translate to the same CDR3. V and J are TRBV19 and TRBJ1-1; TRBD1 might be the D (5 bases). CDR3 length: 13 residues. Trimming stripped 1 base from V and 5 bases from J, with 8 bases between. Germline V gene sequence: CDR1 LNHDA, CDR2 SQIVND (reference sequence). The CDR3 nucleotides read TGTGCCAGTAGTATAGCTCAGGGAACTGAAGCTTTCTTT. Encoded protein: CASSIAQGTEAFF.

This clone has a handful of counts. The chain employs TRBV27 and TRBJ1-2; 7 bases match TRBD1. Germline-derived CDR1 and CDR2 are MNHEY and SMNVEV (reference sequence). V trimming: 6 bases; J trimming: 2 bases; junction bases outside the gene matches: 6. The CDR3 has 14 residues. CDR3 nucleotide sequence: TGTGCCAGCAGGCTGGCAGGGGGGAACTATGGCTACACCTTC. Translated, it gives CASRLAGGNYGYTF.

The chain links TRBV19 to TRBJ2-3, with 11 positions matching TRBD2. The V gene's germline CDR1 is LNHDA and CDR2 SQIVND (reference sequence). CDR3 length equals 17 residues. Trimming cost V 3 bases and J 2 bases; bases outside gene matches: 7. CDR3 sequence reads: CASSIGSSGGPTDTQYF. Written as DNA, the CDR3 is TGTGCCAGTAGTATCGGTTCTAGCGGGGGGCCCACAGATACGCAGTATTTT.

This clone was counted once. This chain links TRBV13 with TRBJ2-1; the match to TRBD1 covers 7 bases. CDR1 and CDR2 from the germline V gene are PRHDT and FYEKMQ (reference sequence). V was pared by 4 bases and J by 7 bases, with 10 bases of the junction left unmatched. This CDR3 has 15 residues. CDR3 bases: TGTGCCAGCAGCTCTCAAGGGGGCCCTGGTAATGAGCAGTTCTTC. Its protein is CASSSQGGPGNEQFF. The entire variable domain, with the rest obtained from reference TRBV13 and TRBJ2-1, is as follows: AAGVIQSPRHLIKEKRETATLKCYPIPRHDTVYWYQQGPGQDPQFLISFYEKMQSDKGSIPDRFSAQQFSDYHSELNMSSLELGDSALYFCASSSQGGPGNEQFFGPGTRLTVL.

This clone showed up just a few times. The chain links TRBV5-4 to TRBJ2-1, with 11 bases matching TRBD2. Germline V gene sequence: CDR1 SGHNT, CDR2 YYREEE (reference sequence). V gave up 0 bases and J gave up 3 bases; unmatched junction bases: 2. CDR3 length: 16 amino acids. The CDR3 sequence: CASSLGTSGFYNEQFF. The DNA for the CDR3 is TGTGCCAGCAGCTTGGGGACTAGCGGGTTCTACAATGAGCAGTTCTTC.

This clone appeared a single time. This chain joins TRBV9 and TRBJ1-1; 9 positions agree with TRBD1. The V gene end was trimmed by 2 bases and the J gene end by 4 bases; junction bases not matched to a gene: 6. CDR3 length: 15 amino acids. CDR1 and CDR2 (germline): SGDLS, YYNGEE. CDR3 loop: CASSVIQGASTEAFF. The CDR3 DNA reads TGTGCCAGCAGCGTGATACAGGGGGCGAGCACTGAAGCTTTCTTT.

This chain joins TRBV28 and TRBJ2-2, with D tentatively TRBD1 (6 bases). V shed 8 bases and J shed 5 bases, with 21 bases lying between them. CDR3 size: 16 residues. The germline V gene encodes CDR1 MDHEN and CDR2 SYDVKM. The CDR3 reads CASHPAGAGVTGELFF. CDR3 nucleotides: TGTGCCAGCCACCCCGCAGGGGCCGGGGTGACCGGGGAGCTGTTTTTT.

This clone was recorded only once. The chain recombines TRBV30 with TRBJ1-5, with 9 bases that match TRBD1. In germline, CDR1 is GTSNPN, CDR2 SVGIG (reference sequence). The CDR3 length is 14 residues. Trimming cost V 0 bases and J 11 bases; bases outside gene matches: 8. CDR3 coding DNA: TGTGCCTGGAGTGTAGGGGACAGGGCTCCCGCCCAGCATTTT. Protein: CAWSVGDRAPAQHF.

The genes are TRBV7-2 and TRBJ2-1; tentatively, D is TRBD2 (5 bases). This CDR3 has 12 residues. Trimming removed 4 bases at V and 10 bases at J, with 11 bases between. The germline V gene encodes CDR1 SGHTA and CDR2 FQGNSA. This CDR3 is CASSSSKREQFF. The CDR3 DNA sequence: TGTGCCAGCAGCTCAAGCAAGCGGGAGCAGTTCTTC.

This chain uses TRBV29-1 with TRBJ2-3; tentative D call: TRBD1 (5 bases). V lost 8 bases, J lost 0 bases, and 15 bases lay in between. Germline-derived CDR1 and CDR2 are SQVTM and ANQGSEA. This CDR3 comprises 14 residues. CDR3 region: CSPTLRDSTDTQYF. As DNA, the CDR3 is TGCAGCCCCACCCTCAGGGATAGCACAGATACGCAGTATTTT.

Only one count was recorded for this clone. V gene TRBV6-5 combines with J gene TRBJ2-3, with 10 bases matching TRBD2. The CDR3 covers 16 residues. Germline V gene data show CDR1 as MNHEY and CDR2 as SVGAGI. V lost 2 bases and J lost 5; bases outside the gene matches: 7. CDR3 sequence (DNA): TGTGCCAGCAGTTACGCCCTAGCGGGGGTGGGAGATACGCAGTATTTT. Its protein is CASSYALAGVGDTQYF.

The V call is TRBV28, the J call TRBJ2-2, with 7 bases identical to TRBD2. The J segment lost 3 bases and the V segment lost 6 bases, leaving 10 bases of the junction unmatched. This CDR3 is built from 16 residues. The germline V gene encodes CDR1 MDHEN and CDR2 SYDVKM. In DNA form, the CDR3 reads TGTGCCAGCAGAGGGGCGGGAGAAGGGGACACCGGGGAGCTGTTTTTT. This encodes CASRGAGEGDTGELFF.

The chain carries TRBV5-1 and TRBJ2-5, with 9 nucleotides matching TRBD2. Germline trimming cut 4 bases from V and 5 bases from J; bases unmatched to any gene: 6. Germline V gene sequence: CDR1 SGHRS, CDR2 YFSETQ. The CDR3 loop spans 14 amino acids. CDR3 sequence (DNA): TGCGCCAGCAGCCCCGGGACTAGCATCGAGACCCAGTACTTC. This encodes CASSPGTSIETQYF.

The V call is TRBV6-1, the J call TRBJ2-7; D is undetermined. The ends were cut back, 7 bases at V and 6 bases at J, with 16 bases in the middle. This CDR3 has 13 residues. From germline, CDR1 is MNHNS and CDR2 SASEGT. The CDR3 region has the DNA TGTGCCAGCACTTCCACTGAGGAAAGCGAGCAGTACTTC. This sequence encodes CASTSTEESEQYF.

The chain uses TRBV29-1 and TRBJ1-1; D is unresolved. CDR1 is SQVTM, CDR2 ANQGSEA, per germline. This CDR3 region has 13 residues. The germline V and J ends were trimmed by 2 bases and 0 bases, with 7 bases remaining between them. This CDR3 is CSVEYSMNTEAFF. CDR3 bases: TGCAGCGTTGAATACTCAATGAACACTGAAGCTTTCTTT.

The chain joins TRBV19 to TRBJ1-3; 8 nucleotides align to TRBD1. J lost 4 bases, V lost 6 bases, and 11 bases had no gene match. Per the germline V gene, CDR1 is LNHDA and CDR2 is SQIVND (reference sequence). The CDR3 spans 16 residues. The CDR3 DNA follows: TGTGCCAGTAGAGAGATCAGGGGGCTGAGAGGAAACACCATATATTTT. It encodes CASREIRGLRGNTIYF.

This chain connects TRBV18 to TRBJ1-4, with D tentatively TRBD1 (5 bases). CDR1 KGHSH and CDR2 LQKENI come from the germline V gene. This CDR3 is 14 amino acids long. Trimming cost V 6 bases and J 2 bases, with 10 bases left between them. The CDR3 region has the DNA TGTGCCAGCTCGGAAGGGGCTACTAATGAAAAACTGTTTTTT. This encodes CASSEGATNEKLFF.

The rearrangement links TRBV5-8 to TRBJ2-7; TRBD1 matches at 7 bases. Germline trimming cut 3 bases from V and 5 bases from J; bases unmatched to any gene: 14. CDR3 length: 16 amino acids. Germline V lookup: CDR1 SGHTS, CDR2 YDEGEE. CDR3 in amino acids: CASSSGTEGMRNEQYF. The CDR3 nucleotides are TGTGCCAGCAGCTCCGGGACAGAGGGTATGCGGAACGAGCAGTACTTC.

The V and J genes are TRBV30 and TRBJ1-5; 8 bases line up with TRBD1. Looked up from germline, CDR1 is GTSNPN and CDR2 is SVGIG (reference sequence). CDR3 length: 14 residues. V lost 2 bases, J lost 2 bases, and 2 bases stayed unmatched. CDR3 protein: CAWSPGGGNQPQHF. The CDR3, as DNA: TGTGCCTGGAGTCCAGGGGGCGGCAATCAGCCCCAGCATTTT.